Listed below are T cell receptor beta chains from one sample, sequenced in a study of blood T cells in healthy people across ages. TCRdb re-derived calls from the 5' RACE reads in MiXCR, one entry per CDR3 protein. The data contain 1.4 million to 1.5 million distinct CDR3 sequences, roughly 40% of them seen just once; the ten biggest clones take up less than 8%. Input material: blood. Source of these receptors: a woman between 18 and 29 years old in good health. Both conserved end residues are part of each CDR3. D genes are given only for firm matches. Clone size is shown for a subset of rows, as once, few, many or a class of expanded clone.

d_call,clone_size,v_call,cdr3_length,j_call,cdr3_aa,cdr3_nt
TRBD1,.,TRBV3-1,18,TRBJ1-2,CASSQVKRDRGLDYGYTF,TGTGCCAGCAGCCAAGTGAAGCGGGACAGGGGGCTCGACTATGGCTACACCTTC
TRBD2,few,TRBV7-3,18,TRBJ2-4,CASSPLTSGGEAKNIQYF,TGTGCCAGCAGCCCCCTGACTAGCGGGGGGGAAGCCAAAAACATTCAGTACTTC
TRBD2,.,TRBV27,14,TRBJ2-5,CASSLFGGAYEQYF,TGTGCCAGCAGTTTATTCGGGGGGGCATATGAGCAGTACTTC
TRBD1,.,TRBV7-2,15,TRBJ1-6,CASRPGQHNNSPLHF,TGTGCCAGCAGACCGGGACAGCACAATAATTCACCCCTCCACTTT
.,many,TRBV29-1,13,TRBJ2-1,CSVHASRHNEQFF,TGCAGCGTCCACGCCTCCAGGCATAATGAGCAGTTCTTC
.,few,TRBV7-9,17,TRBJ2-2,CASSFPKEGPNTGELFF,TGTGCCAGCAGCTTCCCCAAGGAGGGACCGAACACCGGGGAGCTGTTTTTT
TRBD1,.,TRBV7-9,16,TRBJ2-5,CASSWPGQKYEETQYF,TGTGCCAGCAGCTGGCCGGGACAGAAGTATGAAGAGACCCAGTACTTC
.,few,TRBV2,12,TRBJ2-7,CASTRISYEQYF,TGTGCCAGCACGAGAATCTCCTACGAGCAGTACTTC
.,.,TRBV4-1,15,TRBJ1-2,CASSQGGPNNYGYTF,TGCGCCAGCAGCCAAGGGGGACCTAATAACTATGGCTACACCTTC
TRBD2,many,TRBV29-1,14,TRBJ2-5,CSVDRTSGGETQYF,TGCAGCGTTGACCGCACTAGCGGGGGAGAGACCCAGTACTTC
.,few,TRBV20-1,14,TRBJ2-7,CSARDPGELYEQYF,TGCAGTGCTAGAGATCCAGGAGAACTCTACGAGCAGTACTTC
.,.,TRBV7-2,15,TRBJ2-1,CASSFQTAYQETQFF,TGTGCCAGCAGCTTTCAAACTGCGTACCAAGAGACCCAGTTCTTC
TRBD1,.,TRBV6-5,15,TRBJ1-6,CASSFLDRDRRPLHF,TGTGCCAGCAGTTTCCTGGACAGGGACAGAAGACCCCTCCACTTT
TRBD1,.,TRBV6-1,14,TRBJ2-7,CASSWTGAYREQYF,TGTGCCAGCAGCTGGACAGGGGCCTATAGGGAGCAGTACTTC
.,few,TRBV14,14,TRBJ2-7,CASSQVLRDYEQYF,TGTGCCAGCAGCCAAGTTTTGCGGGATTACGAGCAGTACTTC
.,.,TRBV12-5,16,TRBJ1-6,CASGLFGGGGDSPLHF,TGTGCTAGTGGTTTGTTTGGGGGCGGTGGGGATTCACCCCTCCACTTT
.,many,TRBV7-2,11,TRBJ2-1,CASSAHNEQFF,TGTGCCAGCAGCGCCCACAATGAGCAGTTCTTC
.,once,TRBV28,14,TRBJ1-2,CASSLGAHHYGYTF,TGTGCCAGCAGTTTAGGAGCACACCACTATGGCTACACCTTC
TRBD1,.,TRBV28,15,TRBJ1-6,CASRPRDRGRSPLHF,TGTGCCAGCAGACCCAGGGACAGGGGGCGATCACCCCTCCACTTT
.,once,TRBV10-1,13,TRBJ2-2,CASSLRGRGELFF,TGCGCCAGCAGTCTCAGGGGACGGGGGGAGCTGTTTTTT
.,.,TRBV5-1,15,TRBJ2-7,CASSLEGFSTYEQYF,TGCGCCAGCAGCTTGGAGGGCTTTTCAACCTACGAGCAGTACTTC
.,few,TRBV28,12,TRBJ1-2,CASTSRGGSYTF,TGTGCCAGCACCAGCAGGGGAGGGAGCTACACCTTC
TRBD1,.,TRBV11-2,17,TRBJ2-3,CASNSLGDSKKADTQYF,TGTGCCAGCAACTCACTTGGGGACAGCAAAAAAGCAGATACGCAGTATTTT
TRBD1,.,TRBV2,11,TRBJ1-1,CASRDRIEAFF,TGTGCCAGCAGGGACAGGATAGAAGCTTTCTTT
TRBD2,.,TRBV6-5,15,TRBJ2-7,CASSSPGGTTYEQYF,TGTGCCAGCAGTTCCCCGGGGGGGACTACCTACGAGCAGTACTTC
TRBD1,few,TRBV5-5,13,TRBJ2-1,CASRDRGYNEQFF,TGTGCCAGCCGGGACAGGGGGTACAATGAGCAGTTCTTC
.,.,TRBV9,13,TRBJ2-7,CASSGTGNYEQYF,TGTGCCAGCAGCGGGACCGGAAACTACGAGCAGTACTTC
TRBD2,few,TRBV20-1,14,TRBJ2-7,CSARDRGDLYEQYF,TGCAGTGCTAGAGATCGGGGGGATCTGTACGAGCAGTACTTC
.,.,TRBV5-1,15,TRBJ1-4,CASSLEDGGNEKLFF,TGCGCCAGCAGCTTGGAGGACGGAGGAAATGAAAAACTGTTTTTT
TRBD2,few,TRBV20-1,15,TRBJ2-7,CSARVGGGRASEQYF,TGCAGTGCTAGAGTTGGTGGCGGGAGGGCCTCCGAGCAGTACTTC
.,.,TRBV6-1,10,TRBJ1-2,CASSELGYTF,TGTGCCAGCAGTGAGCTTGGCTACACCTTC
.,.,TRBV6-2/TRBV6-3,12,TRBJ1-1,CASSEAYTEAFF,TGTGCCAGCAGTGAGGCTTACACTGAAGCTTTCTTT
.,few,TRBV7-8,14,TRBJ1-5,CASSLWDSNQPQHF,TGTGCCAGCAGCCTCTGGGACAGCAATCAGCCCCAGCATTTT